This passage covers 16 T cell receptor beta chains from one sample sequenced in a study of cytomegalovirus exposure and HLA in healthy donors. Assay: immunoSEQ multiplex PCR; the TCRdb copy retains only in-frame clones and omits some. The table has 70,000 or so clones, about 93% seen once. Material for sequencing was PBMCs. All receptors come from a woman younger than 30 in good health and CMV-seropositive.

CDR3 nucleotide sequence: TGTGCCAGCTCACCACGCCATGTCAGGGAAAGCGGGGAGCTGTTTTTT. It codes for CASSPRHVRESGELFF. This chain connects TRBV18 to TRBJ2-2, with D perhaps TRBD1 (5 bases). This CDR3 is built from 16 residues. CDR1 is KGHSH, CDR2 LQKENI, per germline. V lost 1 base and J lost 7, with 16 bases in between.

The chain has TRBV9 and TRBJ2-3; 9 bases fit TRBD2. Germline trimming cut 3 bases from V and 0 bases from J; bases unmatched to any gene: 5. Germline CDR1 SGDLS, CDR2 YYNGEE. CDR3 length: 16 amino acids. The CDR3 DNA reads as TGTGCCAGCAGCGCGGGACTAGCCGCTAGCACAGATACGCAGTATTTT. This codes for CASSAGLAASTDTQYF.

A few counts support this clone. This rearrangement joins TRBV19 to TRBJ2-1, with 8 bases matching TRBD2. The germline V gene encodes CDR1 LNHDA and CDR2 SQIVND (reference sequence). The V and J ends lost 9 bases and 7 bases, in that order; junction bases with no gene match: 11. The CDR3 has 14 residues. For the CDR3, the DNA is TGTGCCAGCCAGCGGGGGACCTCTCGGAATGAGCAGTTCTTC. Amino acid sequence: CASQRGTSRNEQFF.

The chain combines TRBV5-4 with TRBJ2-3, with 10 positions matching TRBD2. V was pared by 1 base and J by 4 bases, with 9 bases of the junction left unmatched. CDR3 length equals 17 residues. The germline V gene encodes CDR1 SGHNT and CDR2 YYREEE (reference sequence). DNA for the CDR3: TGTGCCAGCAGCTTGTTAACTAGCGGGAAGGGCGCAGATACGCAGTATTTT. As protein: CASSLLTSGKGADTQYF.

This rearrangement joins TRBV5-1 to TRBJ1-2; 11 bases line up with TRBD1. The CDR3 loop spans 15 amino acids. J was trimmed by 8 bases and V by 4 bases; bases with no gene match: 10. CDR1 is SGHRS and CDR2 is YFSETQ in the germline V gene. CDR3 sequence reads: CASSRGIGQGAGYTF. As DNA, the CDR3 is TGCGCCAGCAGCCGAGGAATTGGACAGGGGGCCGGCTACACCTTC.

The chain's CDR3 is CASGLFPRGAGELFF. The CDR3, as DNA: TGTGCTAGTGGTTTGTTCCCCAGGGGAGCCGGGGAGCTGTTTTTT. The chain uses TRBV12-5 and TRBJ2-2; tentative D call: TRBD1 (6 bases). Trimming pared 2 bases from V and 6 bases from J, leaving 13 bases between. The CDR3 runs 15 residues. Germline CDR1 LGHNT, CDR2 FRNRAP.

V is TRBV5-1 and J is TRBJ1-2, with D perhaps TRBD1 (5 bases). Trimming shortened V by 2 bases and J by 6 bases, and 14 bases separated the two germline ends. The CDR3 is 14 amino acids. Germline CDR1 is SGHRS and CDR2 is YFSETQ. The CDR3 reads CASSFVGTGDGYTF. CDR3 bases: TGCGCCAGCAGCTTCGTGGGGACGGGGGATGGCTACACCTTC.

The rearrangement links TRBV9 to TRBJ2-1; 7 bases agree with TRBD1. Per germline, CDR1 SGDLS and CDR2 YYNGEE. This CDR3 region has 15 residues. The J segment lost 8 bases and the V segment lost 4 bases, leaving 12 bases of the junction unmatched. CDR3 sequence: CASSPGSGGLYEQFF. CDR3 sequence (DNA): TGTGCCAGCAGCCCAGGGTCAGGGGGATTATATGAGCAGTTCTTC.

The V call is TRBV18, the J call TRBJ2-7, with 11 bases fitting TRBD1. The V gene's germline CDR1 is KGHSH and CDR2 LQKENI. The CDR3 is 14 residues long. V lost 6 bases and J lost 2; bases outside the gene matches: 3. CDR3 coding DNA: TGTGCCAGCTCGGGGGACAGGGGGGCCTACGAGCAGTACTTC. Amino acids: CASSGDRGAYEQYF.

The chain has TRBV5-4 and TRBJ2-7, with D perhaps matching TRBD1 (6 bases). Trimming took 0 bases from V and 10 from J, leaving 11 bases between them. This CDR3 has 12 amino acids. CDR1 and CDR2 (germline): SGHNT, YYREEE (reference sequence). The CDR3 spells CASSLAGGTQYF. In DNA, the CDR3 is TGTGCCAGCAGCTTGGCTGGGGGCACTCAGTACTTC.

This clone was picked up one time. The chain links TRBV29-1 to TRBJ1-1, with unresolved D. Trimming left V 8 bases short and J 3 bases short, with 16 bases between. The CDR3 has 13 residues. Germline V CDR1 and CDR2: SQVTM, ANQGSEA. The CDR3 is CSISRERDTEAFF. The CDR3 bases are TGCAGCATCAGTCGGGAGAGGGACACTGAAGCTTTCTTT. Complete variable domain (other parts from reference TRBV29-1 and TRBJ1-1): SAVISQKPSRDICQRGTSLTIQCQVDSQVTMMFWYRQQPGQSLTLIATANQGSEATYESGFVIDKFPISRPNLTFSTLTVSNMSPEDSSIYLCSISRERDTEAFFGQGTRLTVV.

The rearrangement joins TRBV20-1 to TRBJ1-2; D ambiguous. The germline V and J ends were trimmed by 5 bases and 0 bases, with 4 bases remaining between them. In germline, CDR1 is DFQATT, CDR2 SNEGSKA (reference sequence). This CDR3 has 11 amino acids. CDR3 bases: TGCAGTGCTCTGTCTAACTATGGCTACACCTTC. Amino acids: CSALSNYGYTF.

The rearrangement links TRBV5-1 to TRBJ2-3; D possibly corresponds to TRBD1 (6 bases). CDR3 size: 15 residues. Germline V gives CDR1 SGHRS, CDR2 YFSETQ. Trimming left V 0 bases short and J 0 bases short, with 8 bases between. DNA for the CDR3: TGCGCCAGCAGCTTGGGCAGGGGTAGCACAGATACGCAGTATTTT. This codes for CASSLGRGSTDTQYF.

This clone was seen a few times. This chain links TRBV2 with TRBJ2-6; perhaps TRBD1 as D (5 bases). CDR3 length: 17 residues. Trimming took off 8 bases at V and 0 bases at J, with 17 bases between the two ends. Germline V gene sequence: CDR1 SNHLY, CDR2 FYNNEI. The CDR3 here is CASQTTVISSGANVLTF. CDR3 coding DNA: TGTGCCAGCCAAACGACAGTTATCAGCTCTGGGGCCAACGTCCTGACTTTC.

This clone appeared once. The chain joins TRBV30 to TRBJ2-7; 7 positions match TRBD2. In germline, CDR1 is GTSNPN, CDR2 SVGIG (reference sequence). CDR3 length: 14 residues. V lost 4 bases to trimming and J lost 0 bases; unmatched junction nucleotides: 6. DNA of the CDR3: TGTGCCTGGAACGTTGGCGGGGGCTCCTACGAGCAGTACTTC. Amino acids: CAWNVGGGSYEQYF.

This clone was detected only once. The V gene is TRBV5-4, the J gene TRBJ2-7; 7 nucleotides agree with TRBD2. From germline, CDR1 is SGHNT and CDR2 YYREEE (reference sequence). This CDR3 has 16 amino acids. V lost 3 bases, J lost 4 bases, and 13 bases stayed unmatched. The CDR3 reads CASSWGGRLGTYEQYF. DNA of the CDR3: TGTGCCAGCAGCTGGGGAGGGAGACTTGGGACTTACGAGCAGTACTTC.